This entry concerns a single T cell receptor beta chain. Its antigen is as yet unknown. Germline V gene lookup returns CDR1 SGHKS and CDR2 YYEKEE (reference sequence). The CDR3 contains 11 residues. Trimming stripped 4 bases from V and 10 bases from J, with 11 bases between. With 60 Vbeta and 13 Jbeta primers, the PCR was carried out. The table came from immunoSEQ multiplex PCR; TCRdb's copy has only in-frame clones and leaves some out. The table records around 80,000 clones, about a tenth of them present only once. The data were obtained in a study of cytomegalovirus exposure and HLA in healthy donors. Overall study context: Earlier, 150 million to 200 million T cells were analyzed, and fewer than 120 million unique TCR beta sequences were found among them. Whole-study results and caveats: According to a later analysis, most TCR beta chains associated with CMV appeared HLA-restricted. Some V segments could not be told apart, so they were left out, TRBV6-2 and TRBV6-3 among them. The likely explanation for a cluster of highly shared sequence variants was sequencing artifact.

V gene TRBV5-5 combines with J gene TRBJ1-1; D not resolved. The TCR was taken from a man aged 55 to 70 in good health and CMV-seropositive. Sequencing used PBMCs. The CDR3 loop reads CASSAPPGAFF. CDR3 nucleotides: TGTGCCAGCAGCGCTCCCCCGGGAGCTTTCTTT.